This T cell receptor (beta chain) stems from a study of T-cell reconstitution after alpha-beta-depleted transplantation in children. General study findings and limits: T-cell numbers and diversity, one year after transplant, stemmed largely from T cells that were newly produced. Surviving recipient cells, namely T cells and thymic progenitors, were the source of high day-60 TCRbeta diversity in some patients.

This CDR3 has 16 residues. CDR1 is LGHNA and CDR2 is YNFKEQ in the germline V gene. Between the trimmed V and J ends, which lost 2 bases and 2 bases, there was a span of 15 bases. TCRbeta library preparation incorporated unique molecular identifiers. Using its own MiXCR run on the PCR reads, TCRdb lists one record per CDR3 protein. The repertoire includes just under 350,000 distinct CDR3 sequences, around 15% of them detected once, and around 41% sits in the top ten. In regard to this clonotype: Its antigen is still unknown.

The chain combines TRBV4-2 with TRBJ2-5; D unresolved. The receptor comes from a male patient under 10 years old who had a stem cell transplant for acute lymphoblastic leukemia, so the T cells may come from the graft donor. Sequencing was performed on PBMCs, mostly from graft donor cells, taken 360 days after TCRalphabeta/CD19-depleted stem cell transplant. The CDR3 protein is CASSQLLLGQQETQYF. CDR3 bases: TGTGCCAGCAGCCAACTCCTGTTAGGGCAGCAAGAGACCCAGTACTTC.